The rows below give T cell receptor beta chains drawn from one sample of a study of CD8 T cells in ankylosing spondylitis. TCRdb reprocessed the 5' RACE reads via MiXCR and lists one record per CDR3 protein. The sample holds about 140,000 distinct CDR3 sequences, more than 5.5% seen once. Material: blood, either unsorted or a sorted T cell fraction (not recorded which). The origin of the receptors is a female donor with ankylosing spondylitis or in good health (not recorded which). CDR3s include the opening cysteine and the closing phenylalanine or tryptophan. Each record gives: D gene, J gene, V gene, clone size, CDR3 DNA, CDR3 protein. The D gene is left open where the match is weak. Expanded clones are given a class, and other clones once, few, many or no size at all.

D gene: TRBD1; J gene: TRBJ1-2; V gene: TRBV27; clone size: many; CDR3 DNA: TGTGCCAGCAGGACAGGGGGCCATGGCTACACCTTC; CDR3 protein: CASRTGGHGYTF
D gene: -; J gene: TRBJ2-7; V gene: TRBV20-1; clone size: many; CDR3 DNA: TGCAGTGCAGCCCGAGAGGGGCAGTACTTC; CDR3 protein: CSAAREGQYF
D gene: -; J gene: TRBJ2-3; V gene: TRBV5-1; clone size: many; CDR3 DNA: TGCGCCAGCAGCCTCCGGACGGAAAGCACAGATACGCAGTATTTT; CDR3 protein: CASSLRTESTDTQYF
D gene: -; J gene: TRBJ2-1; V gene: TRBV3-1; clone size: many; CDR3 DNA: TGTGCCAGCAGCCAGGGGCTCCCAGAGGACAATGAGCAGTTCTTC; CDR3 protein: CASSQGLPEDNEQFF
D gene: -; J gene: TRBJ1-1; V gene: TRBV5-1; clone size: many; CDR3 DNA: TGCGCCAGCAGCTTGGAAGACACAGCCGAAGCTTTCTTT; CDR3 protein: CASSLEDTAEAFF
D gene: TRBD1; J gene: TRBJ2-1; V gene: TRBV27; clone size: many; CDR3 DNA: TGTGCCAGCAGCCAGGGACAGTACAATGAGCAGTTCTTC; CDR3 protein: CASSQGQYNEQFF
D gene: -; J gene: TRBJ2-3; V gene: TRBV9; clone size: many; CDR3 DNA: TGTGCCAGCAGCGCCCGGGACTTAGACACAGATACGCAGTATTTT; CDR3 protein: CASSARDLDTDTQYF
D gene: -; J gene: TRBJ1-1; V gene: TRBV29-1; clone size: many; CDR3 DNA: TGCAGCGGGGGGTTGAACACTGAAGCTTTCTTT; CDR3 protein: CSGGLNTEAFF
D gene: TRBD2; J gene: TRBJ2-7; V gene: TRBV19; clone size: few; CDR3 DNA: TGTGCCAGTAGCCTCACTAGCGGGGGGTCCATGTCCTACGAGCAGTACTTC; CDR3 protein: CASSLTSGGSMSYEQYF
D gene: -; J gene: TRBJ2-3; V gene: TRBV7-2; clone size: many; CDR3 DNA: TGTGCCAGCACCCTAGAGCCGATCATGGGGGATACGCAGTATTTT; CDR3 protein: CASTLEPIMGDTQYF
D gene: -; J gene: TRBJ2-4; V gene: TRBV7-2; clone size: -; CDR3 DNA: TGTGCCAGCAGCCCCCCTAATAACATTCAGTACTTC; CDR3 protein: CASSPPNNIQYF
D gene: -; J gene: TRBJ2-4; V gene: TRBV5-6; clone size: many; CDR3 DNA: TGTGCCAGCAGCCGGGGTTTAGGCAAAAACATTCAGTACTTC; CDR3 protein: CASSRGLGKNIQYF
D gene: -; J gene: TRBJ2-1; V gene: TRBV6-2/TRBV6-3; clone size: many; CDR3 DNA: TGTGCCAGCAGTTACTCGAAAGGGAATTCGGATTCCAATGAGCAGTTCTTC; CDR3 protein: CASSYSKGNSDSNEQFF
D gene: -; J gene: TRBJ2-2; V gene: TRBV24-1; clone size: many; CDR3 DNA: TGTGCCACCAGTGATCCATTCGCGCCAGGGAACACCGGGGAGCTGTTTTTT; CDR3 protein: CATSDPFAPGNTGELFF
D gene: -; J gene: TRBJ2-1; V gene: TRBV7-3; clone size: few; CDR3 DNA: TGTGCCAGCAGCTTAAGAGGGGGGGCCCACAATGAGCAGTTCTTC; CDR3 protein: CASSLRGGAHNEQFF
D gene: -; J gene: TRBJ2-7; V gene: TRBV29-1; clone size: many; CDR3 DNA: TGCAGCGTTCAGCATGCTAAACAGGGCAGCTCCTACGAGCAGTACTTC; CDR3 protein: CSVQHAKQGSSYEQYF
D gene: TRBD1; J gene: TRBJ1-2; V gene: TRBV4-2; clone size: many; CDR3 DNA: TGTGCCAGCAGCCATCCGGGACAGGGGGCTTGGGGCTACACCTTC; CDR3 protein: CASSHPGQGAWGYTF
D gene: TRBD1; J gene: TRBJ2-1; V gene: TRBV24-1; clone size: -; CDR3 DNA: TGTGCCACCAGTGACCCGGGACAGGGGACCTACAATGAGCAGTTCTTC; CDR3 protein: CATSDPGQGTYNEQFF
D gene: -; J gene: TRBJ1-2; V gene: TRBV10-3; clone size: many; CDR3 DNA: TGTGCCATCAGTGAGTCCCCAGGGCTCTATGGCTACACCTTC; CDR3 protein: CAISESPGLYGYTF
D gene: -; J gene: TRBJ1-2; V gene: TRBV20-1; clone size: many; CDR3 DNA: TGCAGTGCTAGAGCCGCGGCTACTAACTATGGCTACACCTTC; CDR3 protein: CSARAAATNYGYTF
D gene: -; J gene: TRBJ2-1; V gene: TRBV5-1; clone size: many; CDR3 DNA: TGCGCCAGCAGCTTGGTTCAGGGGATCTACAATGAGCAGTTCTTC; CDR3 protein: CASSLVQGIYNEQFF
D gene: -; J gene: TRBJ2-3; V gene: TRBV10-3; clone size: many; CDR3 DNA: TGTGCCATCAGTGAGGCGGGAAGCACAGATACGCAGTATTTT; CDR3 protein: CAISEAGSTDTQYF
D gene: -; J gene: TRBJ2-1; V gene: TRBV5-6; clone size: many; CDR3 DNA: TGTGCCAGCAGCTCCTCGACAGGCCCCAATGAGCAGTTCTTC; CDR3 protein: CASSSSTGPNEQFF
D gene: -; J gene: TRBJ1-1; V gene: TRBV12-3/TRBV12-4; clone size: many; CDR3 DNA: TGTGCCAGCAGTCGCAGGGTGAACACTGAAGCTTTCTTT; CDR3 protein: CASSRRVNTEAFF
D gene: TRBD2; J gene: TRBJ2-5; V gene: TRBV4-2; clone size: many; CDR3 DNA: TGTGCCAGCAGCCAAGGCCGTGGGACTAGCGTTGGAGAGACCCAGTACTTC; CDR3 protein: CASSQGRGTSVGETQYF
D gene: -; J gene: TRBJ2-5; V gene: TRBV20-1; clone size: many; CDR3 DNA: TGCAGTGCTCGCCCTAGTGGCCCAGAGACCCAGTACTTC; CDR3 protein: CSARPSGPETQYF
D gene: -; J gene: TRBJ2-7; V gene: TRBV25-1; clone size: many; CDR3 DNA: TGTGCCAGCAGTGAATCGGGGGGCCCGCGGTACTTC; CDR3 protein: CASSESGGPRYF
D gene: -; J gene: TRBJ2-7; V gene: TRBV7-9; clone size: few; CDR3 DNA: TGTGCCAGCGGGGCCTCGTGGGACGAGCAGTACTTC; CDR3 protein: CASGASWDEQYF
D gene: -; J gene: TRBJ1-1; V gene: TRBV12-3/TRBV12-4; clone size: many; CDR3 DNA: TGTGCCAGCAGTTTAGGGGGGGCGCTCACTGAAGCTTTCTTT; CDR3 protein: CASSLGGALTEAFF
D gene: -; J gene: TRBJ1-5; V gene: TRBV24-1; clone size: many; CDR3 DNA: TGTGCCACCAGTGAGTCGCCAAAGCAGCCCCAGCATTTT; CDR3 protein: CATSESPKQPQHF
D gene: TRBD1; J gene: TRBJ1-1; V gene: TRBV28; clone size: many; CDR3 DNA: TGTGCCAGCAGTCCCTCCGGGACAGGGGGCATGAACACTGAAGCTTTCTTT; CDR3 protein: CASSPSGTGGMNTEAFF
D gene: -; J gene: TRBJ2-3; V gene: TRBV12-3/TRBV12-4; clone size: many; CDR3 DNA: TGTGCCAGCAGTTATACGACGGATACGCAGTATTTT; CDR3 protein: CASSYTTDTQYF
D gene: TRBD2; J gene: TRBJ2-7; V gene: TRBV2; clone size: many; CDR3 DNA: TGTGCCAGCAGTGAAGGACGGACTTGGGGGGGTAAGCAGTACTTC; CDR3 protein: CASSEGRTWGGKQYF
D gene: -; J gene: TRBJ1-1; V gene: TRBV10-3; clone size: many; CDR3 DNA: TGTGCCATCAGTGAGTCGGGATTTGAAGCTTTCTTT; CDR3 protein: CAISESGFEAFF
D gene: -; J gene: TRBJ1-3; V gene: TRBV7-8; clone size: many; CDR3 DNA: TGTGCCAGCAGCCCAAGGGACCGGAGCTCTGGAAACACCATATATTTT; CDR3 protein: CASSPRDRSSGNTIYF
D gene: -; J gene: TRBJ2-2; V gene: TRBV24-1; clone size: many; CDR3 DNA: TGTGCCACCAGTGATCCGCGAGGGTTAAACACCGGGGAGCTGTTTTTT; CDR3 protein: CATSDPRGLNTGELFF
D gene: TRBD2; J gene: TRBJ2-7; V gene: TRBV5-1; clone size: many; CDR3 DNA: TGCGCCAGCAGCTCCGACGGGACTAGCGGCTACGAGCAGTACTTC; CDR3 protein: CASSSDGTSGYEQYF
D gene: -; J gene: TRBJ2-3; V gene: TRBV7-9; clone size: many; CDR3 DNA: TGTGCCAGCAGCTTAGTGTTGGCGCCCGCTAGCACAGATACGCAGTATTTT; CDR3 protein: CASSLVLAPASTDTQYF
D gene: -; J gene: TRBJ2-1; V gene: TRBV27; clone size: many; CDR3 DNA: TGTGCCAGCAAGAGCTCCTACAATGAGCAGTTCTTC; CDR3 protein: CASKSSYNEQFF
D gene: -; J gene: TRBJ2-1; V gene: TRBV20-1; clone size: many; CDR3 DNA: TGCAGTGCTAGAGATTCAAACACCTACAATGAGCAGTTCTTC; CDR3 protein: CSARDSNTYNEQFF
D gene: -; J gene: TRBJ1-1; V gene: TRBV7-9; clone size: many; CDR3 DNA: TGTGCCAGCAGCTTAGTGATGAGAGGGAACACTGAAGCTTTCTTT; CDR3 protein: CASSLVMRGNTEAFF